This T cell receptor beta chain was documented in a study of CD8 T cells in Susac syndrome. Reverse transcription of roughly 0.5 to 1 ug RNA was carried out with random hexamers. Using its own MiXCR run on the immunoSEQ multiplex PCR reads, TCRdb lists one record per CDR3 protein. The table records a few hundred thousand distinct CDR3 sequences, around 85% of them present only once. The TCR comes from a human donor with multiple sclerosis. Sequencing was done on a sample of CD8+ T cells from PBMCs.

The CDR3 DNA reads TGCAGTGCTAGAGACGGGACAGGTCTGGTGTCCTACGAGCAGTACTTC. This encodes CSARDGTGLVSYEQYF. J is TRBJ2-7 and V is TRBV20-1; 8 bases agree with TRBD1. Germline lookup yields CDR1 DFQATT and CDR2 SNEGSKA (reference sequence). J lost 1 base, V lost 0 bases, and 8 bases had no gene match. The CDR3 runs 16 residues.